This TCR beta chain is from a study of Ad26.COV2.S vaccination and SARS-CoV-2 variants. Across the study: A participant enrolled in the COV1001 Ad26.COV2.S trial arm provided the sample.

The germline V gene has CDR1 MNHEY and CDR2 SVGAGI. V gave up 0 bases and J gave up 5 bases, with 13 bases separating them. There are 15 residues in the CDR3. Points on this clone: The antigen is not known.

The table came from immunoSEQ multiplex PCR; TCRdb's copy has only in-frame clones and leaves some out. This table has 320,000 or so clones, roughly 90% appearing once. Study-wide results and limits: The analyses of TCR breadth and depth may have understated the size of total T cell responses.

Treatment here: 19 received Ad26.COV2.S at low or high dose, single or two shots; five or six received placebo; per-sample allocation not given. Material that was analyzed had been drawn on day 63 after the first vaccine or placebo injection. Boston provided a donor who was an adult aged 18-55 years. The J gene is TRBJ2-5, the V gene TRBV6-5, with D perhaps matching TRBD2 (7 bases). This TCR was sampled from a person between 18 and 65 years old who received the Ad26.COV2.S COVID-19 vaccine or a placebo. The starting material was peripheral blood, obtained in a trial of Ad26.COV2.S vaccine versus placebo. The DNA for the CDR3 is TGTGCCAGCAGTTACTCGAGGGGGGGCCCCGAGACCCAGTACTTC. Translated, it gives CASSYSRGGPETQYF.